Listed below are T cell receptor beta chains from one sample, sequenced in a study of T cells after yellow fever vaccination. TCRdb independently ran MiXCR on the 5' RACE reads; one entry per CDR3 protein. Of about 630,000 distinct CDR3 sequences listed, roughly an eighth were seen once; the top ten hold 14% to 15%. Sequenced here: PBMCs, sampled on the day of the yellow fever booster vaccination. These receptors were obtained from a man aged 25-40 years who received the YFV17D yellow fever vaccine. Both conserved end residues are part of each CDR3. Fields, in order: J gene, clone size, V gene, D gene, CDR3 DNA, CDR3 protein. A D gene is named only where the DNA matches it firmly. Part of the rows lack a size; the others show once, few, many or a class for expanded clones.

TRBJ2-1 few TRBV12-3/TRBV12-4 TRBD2 TGTGCCAGCAGTTCGGGACTAGCGGGAGATGAGCAGTTCTTC CASSSGLAGDEQFF
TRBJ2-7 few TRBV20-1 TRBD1 TGCAGTGCCAGAGACAGGGTAGAGCAGTACTTC CSARDRVEQYF
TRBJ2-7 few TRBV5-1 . TGCGCCAGCAGCCCCGCGGACGGGACGGGCGAGCAGTACTTC CASSPADGTGEQYF
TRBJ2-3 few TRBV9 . TGTGCCAGCAGCGTAGGTCGATTCTCTAGCACAGATACGCAGTATTTT CASSVGRFSSTDTQYF
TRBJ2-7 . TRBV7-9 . TGTGCCAGCAGCAGACAGGACCCCTCCTACGAGCAGTACTTC CASSRQDPSYEQYF
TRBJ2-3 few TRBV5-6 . TGTGCCAGCACCCTCGGGAGACTCACAGATACGCAGTATTTT CASTLGRLTDTQYF
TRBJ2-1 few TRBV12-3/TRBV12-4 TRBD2 TGTGCCAGCAGTTTATTCCTTACTAGCGGGTTCAATGAGCAGTTCTTC CASSLFLTSGFNEQFF
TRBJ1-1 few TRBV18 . TGTGCCAGCTCACCACCAGGACGGTCGAACACTGAAGCTTTCTTT CASSPPGRSNTEAFF
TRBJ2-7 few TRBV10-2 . TGCGCCAGCAGTGTGGACAGACGTTCCTACGAGCAGTACTTC CASSVDRRSYEQYF
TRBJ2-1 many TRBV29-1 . TGCAGCGTTGATTCTGTGAGTGGCTACAATGAGCAGTTCTTC CSVDSVSGYNEQFF
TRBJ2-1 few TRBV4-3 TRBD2 TGCGCCAGCAGCCAAGGGACTAGCGGAAGCTCCTACAATGAGCAGTTCTTC CASSQGTSGSSYNEQFF
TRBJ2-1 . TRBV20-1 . TGCAGTGCTGTCACCCATCGGGGGTCAACAGGGTACAATGAGCAGTTCTTC CSAVTHRGSTGYNEQFF
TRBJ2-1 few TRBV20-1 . TGCAGTGCTAGTGGCGCGGGACTTTACAATGAGCAGTTCTTC CSASGAGLYNEQFF
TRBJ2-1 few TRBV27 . TGTGCCAGCAGTTTATTGTGGGATAGATACAATGAGCAGTTCTTC CASSLLWDRYNEQFF
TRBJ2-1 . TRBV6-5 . TGTGCCAGCAGTTCCCCTTTTACCTACAATGAGCAGTTCTTC CASSSPFTYNEQFF
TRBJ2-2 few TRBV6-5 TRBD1 TGTGCCAGCAGTTCACAGGGGGTCCCCACCGGGGAGCTGTTTTTT CASSSQGVPTGELFF
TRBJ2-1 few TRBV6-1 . TGTGCCAGCTTCATCCTCCGGCGGGCCTTACCCAATGAGCAGTTCTTC CASFILRRALPNEQFF
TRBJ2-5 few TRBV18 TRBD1 TGTGCCAGCTCACCAAGGACAGGGGGTCAAGAGACCCAGTACTTC CASSPRTGGQETQYF
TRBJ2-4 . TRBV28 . TGTGCCAGCAGCTTTGCCCTAGCCAAAAACATTCAGTACTTC CASSFALAKNIQYF